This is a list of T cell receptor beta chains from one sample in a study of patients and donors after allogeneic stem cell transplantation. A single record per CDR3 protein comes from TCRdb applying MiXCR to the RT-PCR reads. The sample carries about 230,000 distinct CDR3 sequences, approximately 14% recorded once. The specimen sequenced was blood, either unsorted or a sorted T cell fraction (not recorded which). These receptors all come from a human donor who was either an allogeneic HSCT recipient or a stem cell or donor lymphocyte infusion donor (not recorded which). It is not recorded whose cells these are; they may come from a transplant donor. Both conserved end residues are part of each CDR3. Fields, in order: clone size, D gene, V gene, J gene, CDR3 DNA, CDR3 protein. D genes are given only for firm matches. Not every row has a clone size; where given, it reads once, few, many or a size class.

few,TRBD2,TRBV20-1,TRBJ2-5,TGCAGTGCTGTGACTAGCGGGGAAGAGACCCAGTACTTC,CSAVTSGEETQYF
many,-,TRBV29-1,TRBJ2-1,TGCAGCGCTGGGGCTTCGGCAGCTGGCGATGAGCAGTTCTTC,CSAGASAAGDEQFF
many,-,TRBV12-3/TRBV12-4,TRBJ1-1,TGTGCCAGCAGTTCGAACTTGAGGGGCACTGAAGCTTTCTTT,CASSSNLRGTEAFF
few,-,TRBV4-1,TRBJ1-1,TGCGCCAGCAGCCGGGGGGGTTTGGTTCGGATGAACACTGAAGCTTTCTTT,CASSRGGLVRMNTEAFF
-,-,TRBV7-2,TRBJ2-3,TGTGCCAGCAGCTTAAATCCCCCTGGCACAGATACGCAGTATTTT,CASSLNPPGTDTQYF
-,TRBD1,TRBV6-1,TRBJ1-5,TGTGCCAGCAGTGCGGGACAGGGGAGCAATCAGCCCCAGCATTTT,CASSAGQGSNQPQHF
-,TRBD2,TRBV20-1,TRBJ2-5,TGCAGTGCTAGCTCTCTAGACCTCGGGGGGGGGCAAGAGACCCAGTACTTC,CSASSLDLGGGQETQYF
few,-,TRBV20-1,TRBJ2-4,TGCAGTGCTAGAGCTTTAGGGGACCTGGGCTCCAAAAACATTCAGTACTTC,CSARALGDLGSKNIQYF
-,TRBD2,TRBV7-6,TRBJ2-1,TGTGCCAGCAGCTTAGGAGCGGCGGGAGGGCTTGATGAGCAGTTCTTC,CASSLGAAGGLDEQFF
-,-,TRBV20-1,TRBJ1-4,TGCAGTGCTAGACGGGACAATCGGGAGGAAAAACTGTTTTTT,CSARRDNREEKLFF
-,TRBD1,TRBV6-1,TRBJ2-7,TGTGCCAGCAGAAGGGGGTCGCGGACAGGGGCTTACGAGCAGTACTTC,CASRRGSRTGAYEQYF
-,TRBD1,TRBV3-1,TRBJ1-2,TGTGCCAGCAGCCCCCCGCGGGACAGGGCCGACTATGGCTACACCTTC,CASSPPRDRADYGYTF
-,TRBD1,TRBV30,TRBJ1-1,TGTGCCTGGAGTGCCTGGCCGGGACAGTCCACTGAAGCTTTCTTT,CAWSAWPGQSTEAFF
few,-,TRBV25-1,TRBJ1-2,TGTGCCAGCAGTGAGCTCCCAGCCGCCTCGAACTATGGCTACACCTTC,CASSELPAASNYGYTF
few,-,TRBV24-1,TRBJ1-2,TGTGCCACCAGTGATTACGGACAGAACTATGGCTACACCTTC,CATSDYGQNYGYTF
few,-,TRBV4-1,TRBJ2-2,TGCGCCAGCAGCCAAATTGACCTAGTTTATTACGGGGAGCTGTTTTTT,CASSQIDLVYYGELFF
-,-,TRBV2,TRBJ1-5,TGTGCCAGCAGTGGTCTCAGGGCGAGTGCCAATCAGCCCCAGCATTTT,CASSGLRASANQPQHF
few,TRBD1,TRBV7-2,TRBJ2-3,TGTGCCAGCAGCCCGGGACAGGGGGGCGAGGCAGATACGCAGTATTTT,CASSPGQGGEADTQYF
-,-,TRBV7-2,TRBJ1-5,TGTGCCAGCAGCTTAGAGGTCCGTCAGCCCCAGCATTTT,CASSLEVRQPQHF
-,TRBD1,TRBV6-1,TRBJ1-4,TGTGCCAGCAGTCATTCCTTCGGGACAGGGGCTGCAACTAATGAAAAACTGTTTTTT,CASSHSFGTGAATNEKLFF
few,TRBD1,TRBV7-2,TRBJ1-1,TGTGCCAGCAGCTTAGATGCAGGGGGTGGTGAAGCTTTCTTT,CASSLDAGGGEAFF
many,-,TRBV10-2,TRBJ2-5,TGCGCCAGCAGCTATAAGGAGGGAAAGACCCAGTACTTC,CASSYKEGKTQYF
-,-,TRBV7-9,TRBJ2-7,TGTGCCAGCACCAAACTACTGGACGGATACGAGCAGTACTTC,CASTKLLDGYEQYF